Shown below are 9 T cell receptor beta chains from a single sample sequenced in a study of T cells in Graves' hyperthyroidism and ophthalmopathy (dated 2019 in TCRdb). Library prep was done by multiplex PCR. Sequencer: Illumina HiSeq 2000. The TCR beta CDR3 regions were amplified from the RNA transcripts. The TCR CDR3 was subjected to a first round of RT-PCR using the HTBI primer set and the Qiagen OneStep RT-PCR kit. In TCRdb, the public reads were trimmed at Q25 with fastp and aligned with MiXCR, with productive beta chains retained. A single entry per CDR3 protein holds the most common genes and DNA from its merged rows. Within this sample are about 640,000 distinct CDR3 sequences, with around 21% of them counted one time only. The ten largest make up approximately 30% of the sample. Input material: blood. These receptors originate from a man aged 25 to 40 with Graves' ophthalmopathy.

This clonotype was found a few times. V is TRBV7-8 and J is TRBJ2-6; 13 bases match TRBD2. CDR3 length: 18 residues. The germline V gene encodes CDR1 SGHVS and CDR2 FQNEAQ. V lost 5 bases to trimming and J lost 2 bases; unmatched junction nucleotides: 6. CDR3 sequence reads: CASSPRLAGGPGANVLTF. The CDR3 DNA reads TGTGCCAGCAGCCCGAGACTAGCGGGAGGACCTGGGGCCAACGTCCTGACTTTC.

This clonotype was detected ten times or more. V and J are TRBV7-2 and TRBJ2-7, with 8 bases identical to TRBD1. From germline, CDR1 is SGHTA and CDR2 FQGNSA. This CDR3 comprises 18 residues. V shed 5 bases, J shed 0 bases, and the junction held 15 bases outside the gene matches. CDR3 sequence reads: CASSPPGQALGSSYEQYF. CDR3 nucleotide sequence: TGTGCCAGCAGCCCTCCGGGACAGGCCCTAGGGAGCTCCTACGAGCAGTACTTC. Full variable domain (outside the CDR3, taken from reference TRBV7-2 and TRBJ2-7): GAGVSQSPSNKVTEKGKDVELRCDPISGHTALYWYRQSLGQGLEFLIYFQGNSAPDKSGLPSDRFSAERTGGSVSTLTIQRTQQEDSAVYLCASSPPGQALGSSYEQYFGPGTRLTVT.

This chain uses TRBV6-1 with TRBJ2-7; TRBD1 might be the D (6 bases). This CDR3 has 14 residues. Germline CDR1 and CDR2: MNHNS and SASEGT. V was shortened by 6 bases and J by 2 bases, with 14 bases between the two germline ends. The CDR3 bases are TGTGCCAGCAGCGACCTCCGACAGGCCTACGAGCAGTACTTC. Its protein is CASSDLRQAYEQYF.

This clonotype was picked up a small number of times. The chain joins TRBV20-1 to TRBJ2-1; D remains unclear. CDR3 length: 13 residues. Germline CDR1 reads DFQATT; CDR2 reads SNEGSKA (reference sequence). The CDR3 DNA reads TGCAGCCTAGTTAATCTGAGAAACAATGAGCAGTTCTTC. Amino acid sequence: CSLVNLRNNEQFF.

This clonotype has only a few counts. The chain is built from TRBV5-1 and TRBJ1-2; possibly TRBD1 for D (5 bases). V lost 2 bases, J lost 6 bases, and 8 bases lay in between. Germline CDR1 reads SGHRS; CDR2 reads YFSETQ. The CDR3 has 12 amino acids. Here the CDR3 DNA reads TGCGCCAGCAGCTTAGGGGACGATGGCTACACCTTC. Its protein is CASSLGDDGYTF.

This clonotype showed up just a few times. The J gene is TRBJ1-1, the V gene TRBV6-5, with a weak D call TRBD1 (6 bases). The CDR3 is 13 residues long. CDR1 and CDR2 from the germline V gene are MNHEY and SVGAGI. V was pared by 7 bases and J by 8 bases, with 17 bases between. CDR3 sequence reads: CASNSWEGDEAFF. The CDR3 coding sequence is TGTGCCAGCAATTCGTGGGAGGGGGACGAAGCTTTCTTT.

This clonotype showed up just a few times. This rearrangement joins TRBV20-1 to TRBJ1-1; no clear D. Germline V CDR1 and CDR2: DFQATT, SNEGSKA (reference sequence). This CDR3 is built from 11 residues. The CDR3 spells CRVPVLEEAFF. The CDR3 nucleotides are TGCAGAGTCCCGGTACTGGAAGAAGCTTTCTTT.

This clonotype was seen repeatedly, ten times or more. The J gene is TRBJ1-4, the V gene TRBV20-1; 8 bases fit TRBD1. Germline-derived CDR1 and CDR2 are DFQATT and SNEGSKA (reference sequence). The CDR3 has 13 amino acids. V lost 5 bases to trimming and J lost 2 bases; unmatched junction nucleotides: 1. The CDR3 DNA reads TGCAGTGCTCGGACAGGGACTAATGAAAAACTGTTTTTT. It codes for CSARTGTNEKLFF.

V gene TRBV3-1 combines with J gene TRBJ2-1, with 8 bases matching TRBD2. V was clipped by 0 bases and J by 8 bases; unmatched bases: 9. Germline V gene lookup returns CDR1 LGHDT and CDR2 YNNKEL (reference sequence). This CDR3 has 16 amino acids. The CDR3 spells CASSQDHASGGHEQFF. DNA for the CDR3: TGTGCCAGCAGCCAAGATCATGCGAGCGGGGGCCATGAGCAGTTCTTC.